Below are 27 T cell receptor beta chains sequenced from a single sample in a study of PD-1 blockade in classical Hodgkin lymphoma. Using immunoSEQ multiplex PCR, the repertoire was profiled, and TCRdb retains in-frame clones only, with some absent. The sample carries roughly 100,000 clones, roughly 90% recorded once. Every patient was affected by relapse after autologous stem cell transplantation, while exposure to brentuximab vedotin was not uniform. The material was peripheral blood mononuclear cells (PBMCs), obtained before the second cycle of nivolumab. All receptors derive from a human donor with classical Hodgkin lymphoma.

This chain connects TRBV2 to TRBJ2-3, with TRBD2 matching 10 bases. Germline CDR1 is SNHLY and CDR2 is FYNNEI. Trimming took 7 bases from V and 5 from J; bases not matched to a gene: 9. The CDR3 extends over 15 amino acids. The CDR3 coding sequence is TGTGCCAGCACCATAAGGACTAGCGGTATAGATACGCAGTATTTT. This codes for CASTIRTSGIDTQYF.

Comment on this clone: The same CDR3 is also encoded by other DNA sequences in this sample. This chain uses TRBV5-1 with TRBJ2-5; no reliable D call. CDR1 and CDR2 (germline): SGHRS, YFSETQ. With 4 bases removed from V and 0 bases from J, the gap between germline ends came to 4 bases. This CDR3 has 12 residues. CDR3 amino acids: CASSLDQETQYF. CDR3 nucleotides: TGCGCCAGCAGCCTCGACCAAGAGACCCAGTACTTC.

A single count supports this clone. This rearrangement joins TRBV11-2 to TRBJ2-7; D call uncertain. The length of the CDR3 is 14 residues. Germline lookup yields CDR1 SGHAT and CDR2 FQNNGV. With 2 bases removed from V and 5 bases from J, the gap between germline ends came to 13 bases. The CDR3 nucleotides read TGTGCCAGCAGCTTAATTGGTAGTGGGGACGAGCAGTACTTC. It encodes CASSLIGSGDEQYF.

This clone was counted once. The chain has TRBV7-3 and TRBJ2-6; 12 bases fit TRBD1. J lost 3 bases, V lost 5 bases, and 11 bases had no gene match. Germline assignment: CDR1 SGHTA and CDR2 FQGTGA. The CDR3 length is 19 residues. This CDR3 reads CASSNPPGQGADGANVLTF. The CDR3 DNA follows: TGTGCCAGCAGCAACCCGCCGGGACAGGGGGCGGATGGGGCCAACGTCCTGACTTTC.

The rearrangement uses TRBV18 and TRBJ1-5; D gene uncertain. V lost 8 bases and J 2 bases, leaving 16 bases between the germline ends. The CDR3 covers 15 residues. The germline gives CDR1 KGHSH, CDR2 LQKENI. CDR3: CASAAAIERNQPQHF. The CDR3 DNA follows: TGTGCCAGCGCGGCCGCTATTGAGCGCAATCAGCCCCAGCATTTT.

This clone was seen once. The chain recombines TRBV30 with TRBJ1-3; D unresolved. V lost 2 bases and J lost 4, with 9 bases in between. This CDR3 comprises 13 residues. The germline gives CDR1 GTSNPN, CDR2 SVGIG (reference sequence). The CDR3 loop reads CAWSHNLGNTIYF. The CDR3 DNA reads TGTGCCTGGAGTCATAATCTGGGAAACACCATATATTTT. Using reference TRBV30 and TRBJ1-3 for the parts outside the CDR3, the full variable domain is SQTIHQWPATLVQPVGSPLSLECTVEGTSNPNLYWYRQAAGRGLQLLFYSVGIGQISSEVPQNLSASRPQDRQFILSSKKLLLSDSGFYLCAWSHNLGNTIYFGEGSWLTVV.

The gene calls are TRBV5-4 and TRBJ2-6, with TRBD1 matching over 10 bases. CDR1 and CDR2 from the germline V gene are SGHNT and YYREEE (reference sequence). The V gene end was trimmed by 3 bases and the J gene end by 1 base; junction bases not matched to a gene: 4. The length of the CDR3 is 17 residues. The CDR3 bases are TGTGCCAGCAGCTGGGGACAGGGGATATCTGGGGCCAACGTCCTGACTTTC. Encoded protein: CASSWGQGISGANVLTF. Together with reference TRBV5-4 and TRBJ2-6, the CDR3 gives the full variable domain: ETGVTQSPTHLIKTRGQQVTLRCSSQSGHNTVSWYQQALGQGPQFIFQYYREEENGRGNFPPRFSGLQFPNYSSELNVNALELDDSALYLCASSWGQGISGANVLTFGAGSRLTVL.

This clone has only one observation. The chain employs TRBV6-1 and TRBJ2-4, with D uncertain. The CDR3 is 12 amino acids. Trimming removed 0 bases at V and 6 bases at J, with 3 bases between. Looked up from germline, CDR1 is MNHNS and CDR2 is SASEGT. In DNA, the CDR3 is TGTGCCAGCAGTGAAGCCCCAAACATTCAGTACTTC. Translated: CASSEAPNIQYF.

The chain links TRBV15 to TRBJ1-3; perhaps TRBD1 as D (6 bases). The CDR3 has 16 amino acids. CDR1 is LNHNV and CDR2 is YYDKDF in the germline V gene (reference sequence). V was shortened by 3 bases and J by 9 bases, with 21 bases between the two germline ends. The CDR3 nucleotides read TGTGCCACCAGCAGGGGAACAGGGAGCACGCGCCCCACCATATATTTT. Translation: CATSRGTGSTRPTIYF.

The V call is TRBV7-2, the J call TRBJ1-2; D ambiguous. The V gene lost 5 bases and the J gene lost 0 bases, with 10 bases spanning the gap. CDR1 and CDR2 from the germline V gene are SGHTA and FQGNSA. The CDR3 loop spans 14 amino acids. The CDR3 here is CASSTVGSNYGYTF. CDR3 bases: TGTGCCAGCAGCACAGTCGGCTCTAACTATGGCTACACCTTC.

This chain links TRBV5-6 with TRBJ2-5; D remains unclear. The CDR3 consists of 15 residues. The V gene lost 0 bases and the J gene lost 4 bases, with 13 bases spanning the gap. In germline, CDR1 is SGHDT, CDR2 YYEEEE. DNA for the CDR3: TGTGCCAGCAGCTTGGGCCCCACTAACGGAGAGACCCAGTACTTC. Protein: CASSLGPTNGETQYF. The full variable domain, completed using reference TRBV5-6 and TRBJ2-5, is DAGVTQSPTHLIKTRGQQVTLRCSPKSGHDTVSWYQQALGQGPQFIFQYYEEEERQRGNFPDRFSGHQFPNYSSELNVNALLLGDSALYLCASSLGPTNGETQYFGPGTRLLVL.

This chain connects TRBV12-1 to TRBJ2-2; the listed D gene, TRBD1, was not tested against the DNA. TRBV12-1 corresponds to a pseudogene. The length of the CDR3 is 15 residues. The CDR3 DNA sequence: TGTGCCAGCAGCCCCCCAGGGGGTGTGTCCGGGGAGCTGTTTTTT. Amino acids: CASSPPGGVSGELFF.

The CDR3 loop reads CASSPGGGGRPSTDTQYF. CDR3 sequence (DNA): TGTGCCAGCAGCCCAGGAGGGGGAGGGAGACCTAGCACAGATACGCAGTATTTT. This chain joins TRBV9 and TRBJ2-3; a weak D match, TRBD2 (7 bases). The CDR3 runs to 18 residues. V lost 4 bases and J 0 bases, leaving 21 bases between the germline ends. Germline CDR1 and CDR2: SGDLS and YYNGEE.

This clone was seen a handful of times. One end of the junction is discordant with germline, which a read error may explain. The V and J genes are TRBV15 and TRBJ1-1, with D hard to call. Germline V CDR1 and CDR2: LNHNV, YYDKDF (reference sequence). The CDR3 covers 13 residues. The CDR3 DNA reads as TGTGCCACCAGCAGAGTCCAGACCCCTGGGCTGCTCTTT. Encoded protein: CATSRVQTPGLLF.

The chain joins TRBV19 to TRBJ2-7, with TRBD2 identical over 10 bases. V shed 5 bases and J 7 bases; nucleotides not matched to a gene: 14. CDR3 size: 16 residues. Germline V CDR1 and CDR2: LNHDA, SQIVND (reference sequence). In DNA, the CDR3 is TGTGCCAGTAGTGAAGATCTAGGGGGACTAGCGAATGAGCAGTACTTC. Protein product: CASSEDLGGLANEQYF.

The rearrangement joins TRBV7-9 to TRBJ2-3; D gene uncertain. V was trimmed by 4 bases and J by 6 bases, leaving 5 bases between them. Germline V CDR1 and CDR2: SEHNR, FQNEAQ (reference sequence). CDR3 length: 11 amino acids. The CDR3: CASSSSDTQYF. The CDR3 DNA sequence: TGTGCCAGCAGCTCTTCCGATACGCAGTATTTT.

About this clone: Germline and junction disagree at one end, which may indicate a read error. V gene TRBV2 combines with J gene TRBJ2-1; D is unclear. The CDR3 consists of 16 residues. Germline V gene lookup returns CDR1 SNHLY and CDR2 FYNNEI. The CDR3 protein is CASSEGRSNNLNEQFF. In DNA form, the CDR3 reads TGTGCCAGCAGCGAAGGAAGGTCGAACAACCTCAATGAGCAGTTCTTC.

The gene calls are TRBV9 and TRBJ2-7, with D tentatively TRBD2 (7 bases). Germline values: CDR1 SGDLS, CDR2 YYNGEE. Between the trimmed V and J ends, which lost 0 bases and 1 base, there was a span of 11 bases. The CDR3 runs 15 residues. CDR3 bases: TGTGCCAGCAGCGTAGCGGGGGGCAATTCCTACGAGCAGTACTTC. Translation gives CASSVAGGNSYEQYF.

J is TRBJ1-6 and V is TRBV28, with D unclear. V lost 5 bases, J lost 0 bases, and 14 bases lay in between. This CDR3 has 17 residues. Germline values: CDR1 MDHEN, CDR2 SYDVKM. As DNA, the CDR3 is TGTGCCAGCAGTCCCGCGGACGGGAGCTCCTATAATTCACCCCTCCACTTT. Translated, it gives CASSPADGSSYNSPLHF.

This sequence joins TRBV6-5 and TRBJ2-3; D might be TRBD2 (5 bases). CDR1 and CDR2 (germline): MNHEY, SVGAGI. Trimming shortened V by 0 bases and J by 6 bases, and 16 bases separated the two germline ends. This CDR3 has 16 amino acids. This CDR3 reads CASSYSRGRGSDTQYF. The CDR3 nucleotides are TGTGCCAGCAGTTACTCCCGGGGTCGGGGTTCTGATACGCAGTATTTT.

This clone was counted once. V gene TRBV19 combines with J gene TRBJ2-3, with 10 bases fitting TRBD2. Germline V CDR1 and CDR2: LNHDA, SQIVND (reference sequence). The V and J ends lost 7 bases and 4 bases, in that order; junction bases with no gene match: 8. The CDR3 loop spans 15 amino acids. The CDR3 protein is CASTKSGGEADTQYF. CDR3 DNA sequence: TGTGCCAGTACCAAGAGCGGGGGGGAGGCAGATACGCAGTATTTT.

The chain couples TRBV7-9 to TRBJ1-1, with TRBD1 as a possible D gene (5 bases). The CDR3 consists of 13 residues. Germline CDR1 and CDR2: SEHNR and FQNEAQ (reference sequence). V was trimmed by 3 bases and J by 6 bases, leaving 11 bases between them. In nucleotides, the CDR3 is TGTGCCAGCAGCTTCCCGCAGGGCTCTGAAGCTTTCTTT. Its translation is CASSFPQGSEAFF.

The rearrangement links TRBV6-6 to TRBJ2-1; 7 nucleotides agree with TRBD2. With 6 bases clipped from V and 4 bases from J, the junction kept 12 bases outside the gene matches. The CDR3 covers 16 residues. The V gene's germline CDR1 is MNHNY and CDR2 SVGAGI (reference sequence). The CDR3 DNA reads as TGTGCCAGCAGCCGTACAGGACTAGAGAGATACAATGAGCAGTTCTTC. This translates into CASSRTGLERYNEQFF.

V usage is TRBV5-1 and J usage is TRBJ2-1; D remains ambiguous. The CDR3 contains 11 residues. Looked up from germline, CDR1 is SGHRS and CDR2 is YFSETQ. Trimming removed 4 bases at V and 8 bases at J, with 7 bases between. The DNA of the CDR3 is TGCGCCAGCAGCAATAGGGATGAGCAGTTCTTC. Protein: CASSNRDEQFF.

V gene TRBV18 combines with J gene TRBJ2-5, with 7 bases fitting TRBD1. The trim removed 1 base at V and 2 bases at J, leaving 4 bases unmatched. CDR1 is KGHSH and CDR2 is LQKENI in the germline V gene. The CDR3 length is 15 residues. The CDR3 DNA reads as TGTGCCAGCTCACCACGGGCAGGGGGTCAAGAGACCCAGTACTTC. This gives the protein CASSPRAGGQETQYF.

This rearrangement joins TRBV5-1 to TRBJ2-3; tentative D call: TRBD1 (5 bases). Looked up from germline, CDR1 is SGHRS and CDR2 is YFSETQ. V was pared by 0 bases and J by 6 bases, with 11 bases between. This CDR3 has 14 amino acids. In nucleotides, the CDR3 is TGCGCCAGCAGCTTGGGGGGCGTTTCGGATACGCAGTATTTT. Residues: CASSLGGVSDTQYF.

The V and J genes are TRBV5-6 and TRBJ2-7; the D is unclear. Trimming pared 2 bases from V and 7 bases from J, leaving 10 bases between. The CDR3 is 12 amino acids. CDR1 and CDR2 from the germline V gene are SGHDT and YYEEEE. The CDR3 spells CASSFMSWEQYF. The DNA of the CDR3 is TGTGCCAGCAGCTTCATGAGCTGGGAGCAGTACTTC.